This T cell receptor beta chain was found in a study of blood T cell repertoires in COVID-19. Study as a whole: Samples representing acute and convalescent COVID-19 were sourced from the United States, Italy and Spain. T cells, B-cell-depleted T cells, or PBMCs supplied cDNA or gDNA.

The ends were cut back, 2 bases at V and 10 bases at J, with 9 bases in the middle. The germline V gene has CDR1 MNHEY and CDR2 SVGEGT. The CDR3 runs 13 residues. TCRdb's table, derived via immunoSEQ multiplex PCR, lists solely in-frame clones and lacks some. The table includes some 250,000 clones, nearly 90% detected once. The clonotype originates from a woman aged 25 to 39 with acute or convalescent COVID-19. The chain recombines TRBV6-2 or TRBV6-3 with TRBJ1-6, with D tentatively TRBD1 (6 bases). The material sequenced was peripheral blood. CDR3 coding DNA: TGTGCCAGCAGTTACCCAGGGGAATCACCCCTCCACTTT. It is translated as CASSYPGESPLHF.